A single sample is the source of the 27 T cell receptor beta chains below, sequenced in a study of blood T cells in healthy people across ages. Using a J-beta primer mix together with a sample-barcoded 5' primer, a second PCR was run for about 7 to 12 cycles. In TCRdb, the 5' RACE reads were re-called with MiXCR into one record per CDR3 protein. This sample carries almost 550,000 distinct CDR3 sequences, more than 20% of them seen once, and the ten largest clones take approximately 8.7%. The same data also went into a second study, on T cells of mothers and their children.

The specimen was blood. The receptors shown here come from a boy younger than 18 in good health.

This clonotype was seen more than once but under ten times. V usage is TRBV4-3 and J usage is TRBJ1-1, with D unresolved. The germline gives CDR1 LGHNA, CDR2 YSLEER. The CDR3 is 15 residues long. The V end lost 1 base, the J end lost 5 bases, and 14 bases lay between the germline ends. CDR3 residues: CASSQAHSRRTEAFF. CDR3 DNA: TGCGCCAGCAGCCAAGCGCACTCTAGGAGGACTGAAGCTTTCTTT.

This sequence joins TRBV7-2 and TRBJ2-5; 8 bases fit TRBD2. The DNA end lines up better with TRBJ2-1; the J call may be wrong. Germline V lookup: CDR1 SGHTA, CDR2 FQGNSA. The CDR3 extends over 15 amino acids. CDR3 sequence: CASSQQTSGGGEQFF. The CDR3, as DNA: TGTGCCAGCAGCCAACAAACTAGCGGAGGAGGTGAGCAGTTCTTC.

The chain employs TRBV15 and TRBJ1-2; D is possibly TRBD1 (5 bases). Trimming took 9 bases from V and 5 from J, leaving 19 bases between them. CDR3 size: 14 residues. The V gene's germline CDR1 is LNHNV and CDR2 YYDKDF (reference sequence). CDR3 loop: CATGSRIGGYGYTF. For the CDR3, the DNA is TGTGCCACAGGTAGTCGAATTGGGGGTTATGGCTACACCTTC.

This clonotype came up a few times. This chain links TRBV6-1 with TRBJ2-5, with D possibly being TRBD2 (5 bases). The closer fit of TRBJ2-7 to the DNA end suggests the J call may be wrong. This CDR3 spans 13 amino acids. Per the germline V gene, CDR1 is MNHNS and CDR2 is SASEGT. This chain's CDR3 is CASRVGSGYEQYV. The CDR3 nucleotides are TGTGCCAGCAGGGTGGGCTCGGGATACGAGCAGTACGTC.

This CDR3 is CAWSEGVPNTEAFF. CDR3 in DNA: TGTGCCTGGAGTGAGGGGGTTCCGAACACTGAAGCTTTCTTT. This chain uses TRBV30 with TRBJ1-1; tentatively, D is TRBD1 (6 bases). The V end was cut by 1 base, the J end by 1 base, with 10 bases between. CDR1 is GTSNPN, CDR2 SVGIG, per germline (reference sequence). The CDR3 runs to 14 residues.

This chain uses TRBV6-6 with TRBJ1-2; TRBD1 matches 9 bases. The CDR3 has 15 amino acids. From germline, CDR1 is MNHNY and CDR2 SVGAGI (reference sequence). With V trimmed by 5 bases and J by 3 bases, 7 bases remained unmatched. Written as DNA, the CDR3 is TGTGCCAGCAGTCTCTACCGGGACAGGGACTATGGCTACACCTTC. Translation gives CASSLYRDRDYGYTF.

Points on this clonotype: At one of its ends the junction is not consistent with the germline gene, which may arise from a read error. The CDR3 sequence is CSVEDATGRHF. CDR3 coding DNA: TGCAGCGTTGAAGATGCGACAGGGAGACACTTC. This chain joins TRBV29-1 and TRBJ2-5; 7 positions match TRBD1. The CDR3 sequence is 11 residues long. Germline V gene data show CDR1 as SQVTM and CDR2 as ANQGSEA.

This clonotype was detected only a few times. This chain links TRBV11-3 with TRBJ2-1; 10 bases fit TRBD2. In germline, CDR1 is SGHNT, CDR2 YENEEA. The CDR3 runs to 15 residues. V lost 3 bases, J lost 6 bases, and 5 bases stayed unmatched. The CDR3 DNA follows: TGTGCCAGCAGCTTCGATAGGACTAGCGGCAATGAGCAGTTCTTC. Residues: CASSFDRTSGNEQFF.

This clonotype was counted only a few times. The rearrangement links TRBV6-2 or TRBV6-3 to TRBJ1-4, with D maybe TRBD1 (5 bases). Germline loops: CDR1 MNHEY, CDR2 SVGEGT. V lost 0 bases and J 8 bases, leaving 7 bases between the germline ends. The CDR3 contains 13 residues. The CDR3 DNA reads TGTGCCAGCAGTTACTCTGACAGCGAAAAACTGTTTTTT. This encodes CASSYSDSEKLFF.

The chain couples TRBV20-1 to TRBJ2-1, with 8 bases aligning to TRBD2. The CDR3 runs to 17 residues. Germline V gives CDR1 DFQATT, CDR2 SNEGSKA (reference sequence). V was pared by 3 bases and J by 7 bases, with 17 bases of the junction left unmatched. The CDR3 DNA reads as TGCAGTGCTAGGGGCCTTAGCGGGAACCTACTGGTAAATGAGCAGTTCTTC. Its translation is CSARGLSGNLLVNEQFF.

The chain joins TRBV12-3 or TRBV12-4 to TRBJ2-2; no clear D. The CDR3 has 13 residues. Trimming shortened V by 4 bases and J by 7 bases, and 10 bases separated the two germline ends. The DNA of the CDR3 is TGTGCCAGCAGTTCCCCGGGTTTCGGGGAGCTGTTTTTT. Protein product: CASSSPGFGELFF.

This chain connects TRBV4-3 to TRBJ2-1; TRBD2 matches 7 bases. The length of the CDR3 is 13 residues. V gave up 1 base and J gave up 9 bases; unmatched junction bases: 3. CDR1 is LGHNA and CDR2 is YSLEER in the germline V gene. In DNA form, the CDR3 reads TGCGCCAGCAGCCAAGGACTAGCCTTTGAGCAGTTCTTC. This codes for CASSQGLAFEQFF.

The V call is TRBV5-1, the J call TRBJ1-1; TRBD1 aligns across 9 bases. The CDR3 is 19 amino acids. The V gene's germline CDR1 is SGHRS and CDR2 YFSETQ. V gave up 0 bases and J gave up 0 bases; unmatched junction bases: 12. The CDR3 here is CASSLGDRDRAPLNTEAFF. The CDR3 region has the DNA TGCGCCAGCAGCTTGGGGGATAGGGACAGGGCGCCCTTGAACACTGAAGCTTTCTTT.

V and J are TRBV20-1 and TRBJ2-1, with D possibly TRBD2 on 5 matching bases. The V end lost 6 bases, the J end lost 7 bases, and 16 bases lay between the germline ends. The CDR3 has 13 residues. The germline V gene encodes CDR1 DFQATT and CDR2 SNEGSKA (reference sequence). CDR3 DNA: TGCAGTGCCGTAGGTCGCACGGGGAATGAGCAGTTCTTC. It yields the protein CSAVGRTGNEQFF.

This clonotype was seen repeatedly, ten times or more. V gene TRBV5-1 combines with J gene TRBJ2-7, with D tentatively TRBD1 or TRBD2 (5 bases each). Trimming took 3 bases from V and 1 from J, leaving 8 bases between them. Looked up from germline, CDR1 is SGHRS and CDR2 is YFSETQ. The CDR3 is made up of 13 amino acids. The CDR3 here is CASSWDGSYEQYF. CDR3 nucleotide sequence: TGCGCCAGCAGCTGGGACGGATCCTACGAGCAGTACTTC.

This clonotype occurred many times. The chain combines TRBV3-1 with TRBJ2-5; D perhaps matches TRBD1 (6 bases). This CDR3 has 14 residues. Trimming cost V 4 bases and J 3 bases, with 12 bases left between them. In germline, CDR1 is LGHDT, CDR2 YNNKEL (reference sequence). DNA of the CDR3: TGTGCCAGCAGCCTTCTAGGGGGAAAAGAGACCCAGTACTTC. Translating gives CASSLLGGKETQYF.

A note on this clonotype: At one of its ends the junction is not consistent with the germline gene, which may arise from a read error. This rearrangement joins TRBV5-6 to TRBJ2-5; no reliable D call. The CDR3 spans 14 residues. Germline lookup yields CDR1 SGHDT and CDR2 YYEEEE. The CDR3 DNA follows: TGTGCCAGCAACTTGTCCAGACGTAAAGAGACCCAGTACTTC. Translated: CASNLSRRKETQYF. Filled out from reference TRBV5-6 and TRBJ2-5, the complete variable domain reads DAGVTQSPTHLIKTRGQQVTLRCSPKSGHDTVSWYQQALGQGPQFIFQYYEEEERQRGNFPDRFSGHQFPNYSSELNVNALLLGDSALYLCASNLSRRKETQYFGPGTRLLVL.

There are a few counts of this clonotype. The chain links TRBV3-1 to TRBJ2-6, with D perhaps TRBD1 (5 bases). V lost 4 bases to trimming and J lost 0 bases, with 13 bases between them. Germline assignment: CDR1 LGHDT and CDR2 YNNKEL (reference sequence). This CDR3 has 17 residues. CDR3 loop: CASSLWGRDSGANVLTF. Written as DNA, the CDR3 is TGTGCCAGCAGCCTCTGGGGCAGGGACTCTGGGGCCAACGTCCTGACTTTC.

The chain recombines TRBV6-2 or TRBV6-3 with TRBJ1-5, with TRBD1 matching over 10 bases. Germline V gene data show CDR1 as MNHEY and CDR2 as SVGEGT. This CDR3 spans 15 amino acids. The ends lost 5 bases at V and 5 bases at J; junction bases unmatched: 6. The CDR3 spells CASSGSGQGYQPQHF. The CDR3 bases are TGTGCCAGCAGTGGCTCGGGACAGGGGTATCAGCCCCAGCATTTT.

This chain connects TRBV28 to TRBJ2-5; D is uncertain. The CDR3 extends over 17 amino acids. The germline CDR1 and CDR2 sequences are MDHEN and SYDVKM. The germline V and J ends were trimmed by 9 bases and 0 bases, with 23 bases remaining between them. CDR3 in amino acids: CASAPGPKKAYQETQYF. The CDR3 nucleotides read TGTGCCAGTGCCCCCGGGCCAAAGAAAGCGTACCAAGAGACCCAGTACTTC.

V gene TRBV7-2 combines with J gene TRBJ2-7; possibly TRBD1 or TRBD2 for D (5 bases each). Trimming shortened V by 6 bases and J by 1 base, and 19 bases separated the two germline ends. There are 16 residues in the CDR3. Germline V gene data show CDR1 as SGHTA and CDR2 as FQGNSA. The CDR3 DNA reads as TGTGCCAGCAGATGGGGGAGAGCGGCGGCGTCCTACGAGCAGTACTTC. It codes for CASRWGRAAASYEQYF.

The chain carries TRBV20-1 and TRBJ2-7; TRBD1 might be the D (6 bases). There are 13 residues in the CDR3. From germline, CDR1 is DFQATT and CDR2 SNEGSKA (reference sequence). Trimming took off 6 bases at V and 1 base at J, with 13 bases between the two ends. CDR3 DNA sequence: TGCAGTGCAAGACAGGCGCCGTCCTACGAGCAGTACTTC. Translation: CSARQAPSYEQYF.

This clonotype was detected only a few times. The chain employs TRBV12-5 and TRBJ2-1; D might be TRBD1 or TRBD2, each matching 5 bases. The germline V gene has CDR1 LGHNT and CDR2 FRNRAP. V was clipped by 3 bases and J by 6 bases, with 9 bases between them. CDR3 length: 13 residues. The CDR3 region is CASGFAGTNEQFF. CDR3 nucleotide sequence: TGTGCTAGTGGTTTCGCAGGGACCAATGAGCAGTTCTTC.

The CDR3 DNA reads as TGTGCCAGCAAACTCCGAGGGAGCACAGATACGCAGTATTTT. Protein product: CASKLRGSTDTQYF. The chain combines TRBV7-3 with TRBJ2-3; a possible D gene is TRBD2 (5 bases). The CDR3 sequence is 14 residues long. V lost 7 bases and J 0 bases, leaving 11 bases between the germline ends. The germline V gene encodes CDR1 SGHTA and CDR2 FQGTGA.

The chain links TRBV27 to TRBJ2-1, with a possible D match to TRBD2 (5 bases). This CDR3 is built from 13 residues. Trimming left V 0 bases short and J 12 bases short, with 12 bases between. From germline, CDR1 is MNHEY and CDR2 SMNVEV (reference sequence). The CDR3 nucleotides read TGTGCCAGCAGTTTATCGATCGGCGGGCCGCAGTTCTTC. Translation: CASSLSIGGPQFF.

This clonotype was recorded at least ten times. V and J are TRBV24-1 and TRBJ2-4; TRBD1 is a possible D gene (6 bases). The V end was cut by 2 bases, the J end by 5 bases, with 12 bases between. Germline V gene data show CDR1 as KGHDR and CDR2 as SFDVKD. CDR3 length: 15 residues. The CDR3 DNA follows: TGTGCCACCAGTGATTCACCGGGACACCAAAACATTCAGTACTTC. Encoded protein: CATSDSPGHQNIQYF.

CDR3 DNA: TGCGCCAGCAGTCCCCCGGGCGCAGGGATTCACAATGAGCAGTTCTTC. The encoded protein is CASSPPGAGIHNEQFF. The J gene is TRBJ2-1, the V gene TRBV5-1; tentatively, D is TRBD1 (5 bases). CDR1 is SGHRS and CDR2 is YFSETQ in the germline V gene. The ends were cut back, 5 bases at V and 5 bases at J, with 20 bases in the middle. CDR3 size: 16 residues.